The 9 T cell receptor beta chains below were found in one sample sequenced in a study of shared clonotypes between healthy human individuals. CD45RO negativity and positive selection for CCR7 defined naive CD8 cells, a population that excluded terminally differentiated effector memory CD45RA+ cells. The repertoire was sequenced with immunoSEQ multiplex PCR; TCRdb's copy has only in-frame clones and lacks some. The data hold just over 2,000,000 clones, with 85% to 95% observed a single time. The sequenced sample consisted of naive CD8+ T cells sorted from blood. The origin of the receptors is a man aged 18 to 30 in good health.

On this clone itself: The same CDR3 arises from other DNA sequences in this sample as well. The chain has TRBV28 and TRBJ2-7; tentatively, D is TRBD2 (7 bases). V lost 5 bases and J lost 2, with 13 bases in between. The CDR3 spans 14 residues. From germline, CDR1 is MDHEN and CDR2 SYDVKM. CDR3: CASSLWGGAYEQYF. Here the CDR3 DNA reads TGTGCCAGCAGTCTCTGGGGGGGCGCCTACGAGCAGTACTTC.

The genes are TRBV28 and TRBJ2-3; TRBD1 might be the D (5 bases). CDR1 and CDR2 (germline): MDHEN, SYDVKM. Trimming removed 6 bases at V and 5 bases at J, with 12 bases between. This CDR3 region has 13 residues. CDR3 region: CASRPRQLDTQYF. The CDR3, as DNA: TGTGCCAGCAGGCCCAGACAGCTAGATACGCAGTATTTT. The variable domain in full, with the rest retrieved from reference TRBV28 and TRBJ2-3, is DVKVTQSSRYLVKRTGEKVFLECVQDMDHENMFWYRQDPGLGLRLIYFSYDVKMKEKGDIPEGYSVSREKKERFSLILESASTNQTSMYLCASRPRQLDTQYFGPGTRLTVL.

J is TRBJ2-2 and V is TRBV14; 9 bases match TRBD1. The CDR3 loop spans 16 amino acids. Looked up from germline, CDR1 is SGHDN and CDR2 is FVKESK. V shed 6 bases, J shed 6 bases, and the junction held 11 bases outside the gene matches. This CDR3 reads CASSPGTGYIAGELFF. CDR3 sequence (DNA): TGTGCCAGCAGTCCCGGGACAGGGTATATCGCCGGGGAGCTGTTTTTT.

The V and J genes are TRBV27 and TRBJ2-4, with D unresolved. The V end lost 4 bases, the J end lost 1 base, and 8 bases lay between the germline ends. The V gene's germline CDR1 is MNHEY and CDR2 SMNVEV (reference sequence). CDR3 size: 14 residues. CDR3 sequence: CASSSGLAKNIQYF. CDR3 coding DNA: TGTGCCAGCAGTTCCGGCCTGGCCAAAAACATTCAGTACTTC.

This clone was recorded once. The chain has TRBV10-3 and TRBJ2-3; TRBD2 matches at 16 bases. The CDR3 sequence is 16 residues long. The V gene's germline CDR1 is ENHRY and CDR2 SYGVKD. V was pared by 8 bases and J by 3 bases, with 5 bases of the junction left unmatched. CDR3 nucleotides: TGTGCCATCGGGACTAGCGGGAGGGCCCTGACAGATACGCAGTATTTT. As protein: CAIGTSGRALTDTQYF.

The chain couples TRBV7-9 to TRBJ2-7; D gene unclear. The length of the CDR3 is 14 residues. Looked up from germline, CDR1 is SEHNR and CDR2 is FQNEAQ (reference sequence). V lost 0 bases and J 3 bases, leaving 9 bases between the germline ends. CDR3: CASSLAVGNYEQYF. CDR3 nucleotides: TGTGCCAGCAGCTTAGCGGTGGGCAACTACGAGCAGTACTTC.

The chain uses TRBV30 and TRBJ2-1; 7 bases fit TRBD1. J was trimmed by 7 bases and V by 4 bases; bases with no gene match: 4. The CDR3 contains 12 residues. Germline CDR1 is GTSNPN and CDR2 is SVGIG (reference sequence). The CDR3 DNA is TGTGCCTGGATCCTACAGGGGAATGAGCAGTTCTTC. Residues: CAWILQGNEQFF.

This sequence joins TRBV11-2 and TRBJ1-1; D is uncertain. Trimming took 0 bases from V and 3 from J, leaving 5 bases between them. The CDR3 runs to 13 residues. From germline, CDR1 is SGHAT and CDR2 FQNNGV. CDR3 in DNA: TGTGCCAGCAGCTTAGAGAAGTACACTGAAGCTTTCTTT. It encodes CASSLEKYTEAFF.

The rearrangement links TRBV4-1 to TRBJ2-5; TRBD2 matches at 11 bases. Germline CDR1 MGHRA, CDR2 YSYEKL. V gave up 0 bases and J gave up 1 base; unmatched junction bases: 1. The CDR3 consists of 16 residues. CDR3 amino acids: CASSQEGTSGQETQYF. CDR3 DNA sequence: TGCGCCAGCAGCCAAGAAGGGACTAGCGGCCAAGAGACCCAGTACTTC.